This T cell receptor beta chain was captured by sequencing in a study of neurological immune-mediated disorders. TCRdb reprocessed the 5' RACE reads with MiXCR, giving one entry per CDR3 protein. The data contain over 55,000 distinct CDR3 sequences, about 9.4% of them singletons. Time point given: longitudinal time-point 1 (baseline). Germline V lookup: CDR1 SGHTA, CDR2 FQGTGA. The V end was cut by 5 bases, the J end by 0 bases, with 16 bases between. This CDR3 has 16 residues. The sequencing input was PBMCs. This chain joins TRBV7-3 and TRBJ2-5, with D hard to call. This receptor was identified in a man aged 30 to 39 in good health. This CDR3 is CASSPFGPGNQETQYF. For the CDR3, the DNA is TGTGCCAGCAGCCCCTTCGGTCCGGGCAACCAAGAGACCCAGTACTTC.